This T cell receptor (beta chain) comes out of a study of cytomegalovirus exposure and HLA in healthy donors. The V end was cut by 5 bases, the J end by 0 bases, with 2 bases between. Germline V CDR1 and CDR2: SGHVT, SQSDAQ. The CDR3 consists of 11 residues. Use of 60 Vbeta and 13 Jbeta primers characterized the PCR. The data were produced by immunoSEQ multiplex PCR, yet TCRdb's version contains in-frame clones alone and is incomplete. The data hold a few hundred thousand clones, with 70% to 80% observed a single time. Sequences were obtained from PBMCs. This TCR derives from a girl aged 2-10 years in good health and CMV-seronegative. The rearrangement uses TRBV7-4 and TRBJ2-7, with D unclear. The DNA of the CDR3 is TGTGCCAGCAGCCTCTCCTACGAGCAGTACTTC. Translation gives CASSLSYEQYF.